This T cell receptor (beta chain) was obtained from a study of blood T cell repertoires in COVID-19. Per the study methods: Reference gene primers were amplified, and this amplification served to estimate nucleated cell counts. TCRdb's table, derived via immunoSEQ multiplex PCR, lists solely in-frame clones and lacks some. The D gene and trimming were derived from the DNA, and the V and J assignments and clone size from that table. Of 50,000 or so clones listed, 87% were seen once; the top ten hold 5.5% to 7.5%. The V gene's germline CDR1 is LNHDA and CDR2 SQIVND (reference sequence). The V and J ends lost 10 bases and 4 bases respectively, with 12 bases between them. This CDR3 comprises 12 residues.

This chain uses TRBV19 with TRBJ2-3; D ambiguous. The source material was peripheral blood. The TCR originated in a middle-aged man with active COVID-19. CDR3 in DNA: TGTGCCACCCGCGGAAGCGCAGATACGCAGTATTTT. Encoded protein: CATRGSADTQYF.